The 26 T cell receptor beta chains in this list originate from one sample, sequenced in a study of neurological immune-mediated disorders (dated by TCRdb to the late 2010s). Preparation of the library involved 5' RACE. The sample was run on an Illumina HiSeq 2500. The public sequencing data were trimmed at Q25 with fastp and processed into clonotypes with MiXCR by TCRdb, which kept only in-frame beta chains. Each entry is one CDR3 protein sequence, shown with its most common DNA and genes. This sample is represented by 25,000 to 35,000 distinct CDR3 sequences; more than 10% of them were singletons. Together, the top ten hold roughly 5.6% of the sample. What the time point label conveys for this sample: technical triplicate 2. The sequencing sample was made of CD4+ T cells from blood. These receptor sequences come from a female donor with HTLV-1-associated myelopathy (HAM/TSP).

The table lists this clonotype with many counts. The chain carries TRBV3-1 and TRBJ1-2, with D unclear. Trimming took off 1 base at V and 1 base at J, with 13 bases between the two ends. The germline V gene has CDR1 LGHDT and CDR2 YNNKEL (reference sequence). This CDR3 spans 16 amino acids. Here the CDR3 reads CASSQGRNVSNYGYTF. The CDR3 DNA sequence: TGTGCCAGCAGCCAAGGCCGGAACGTCAGTAACTATGGCTACACCTTC.

This clonotype was counted at least ten times. The chain couples TRBV10-2 to TRBJ2-7; D is ambiguous. Germline CDR1 and CDR2: WSHSY and SAAADI. The V end lost 6 bases, the J end lost 0 bases, and 12 bases lay between the germline ends. The CDR3 spans 14 residues. The DNA for the CDR3 is TGCGCCAGCAGCACCTGGGTAAGCTCCTACGAGCAGTACTTC. It translates to CASSTWVSSYEQYF.

This clonotype has ten or more counts. J is TRBJ1-1 and V is TRBV20-1; a weak D match, TRBD1 (6 bases). The CDR3 totals 15 residues. The germline gives CDR1 DFQATT, CDR2 SNEGSKA (reference sequence). Trimming pared 0 bases from V and 2 bases from J, leaving 13 bases between. This chain's CDR3 is CSARDGGDINTEAFF. CDR3 sequence (DNA): TGCAGTGCTAGAGATGGCGGGGACATCAACACTGAAGCTTTCTTT.

This clonotype has ten or more counts. The chain joins TRBV7-2 to TRBJ2-1, with 10 bases that match TRBD2. CDR1 SGHTA and CDR2 FQGNSA come from the germline V gene. The CDR3 covers 15 residues. V shed 5 bases and J 7 bases; nucleotides not matched to a gene: 8. CDR3 in DNA: TGTGCCAGCAGCCTCAGCGGGGGGGCGTTGAATGAGCAGTTCTTC. Its protein product is CASSLSGGALNEQFF. The full variable domain, its missing parts supplied by reference TRBV7-2 and TRBJ2-1, is GAGVSQSPSNKVTEKGKDVELRCDPISGHTALYWYRQSLGQGLEFLIYFQGNSAPDKSGLPSDRFSAERTGGSVSTLTIQRTQQEDSAVYLCASSLSGGALNEQFFGPGTRLTVL.

Here the CDR3 reads CSALTPRGAGEQYF. The CDR3 coding sequence is TGCAGTGCTCTAACCCCTAGGGGGGCAGGCGAGCAGTACTTC. V and J are TRBV20-1 and TRBJ2-7; D assignment may be TRBD1 or TRBD2 (6 bases each). The CDR3 is 14 amino acids. V lost 5 bases to trimming and J lost 6 bases, with 20 bases between them. Germline lookup yields CDR1 DFQATT and CDR2 SNEGSKA (reference sequence).

This clonotype was counted ten times or more. V and J are TRBV7-9 and TRBJ2-3; D remains unclear. CDR1 and CDR2 from the germline V gene are SEHNR and FQNEAQ (reference sequence). The CDR3 has 13 amino acids. Between the trimmed V and J ends, which lost 3 bases and 6 bases, there was a span of 10 bases. The CDR3 sequence: CASSFLEADTQYF. The CDR3 DNA is TGTGCCAGCAGCTTTCTAGAAGCGGATACGCAGTATTTT.

This clonotype has at least ten counts. The chain employs TRBV20-1 and TRBJ2-5; the match to TRBD2 covers 12 bases. Germline V gives CDR1 DFQATT, CDR2 SNEGSKA (reference sequence). This CDR3 comprises 13 residues. With V trimmed by 3 bases and J by 9 bases, 5 bases remained unmatched. The CDR3 loop reads CSASRASGGAQYF. The CDR3 DNA is TGCAGTGCTAGCCGGGCTAGCGGGGGGGCCCAGTACTTC.

V and J are TRBV6-5 and TRBJ2-7; D is undetermined. V was clipped by 2 bases and J by 3 bases, with 5 bases between them. In germline, CDR1 is MNHEY, CDR2 SVGAGI. The CDR3 loop spans 12 amino acids. Here the CDR3 reads CASSYRRYEQYF. The CDR3 DNA is TGTGCCAGCAGTTACCGTCGCTACGAGCAGTACTTC.

Many counts were recorded for this clonotype. This sequence joins TRBV20-1 and TRBJ1-1, with 7 bases identical to TRBD1. The germline CDR1 and CDR2 sequences are DFQATT and SNEGSKA (reference sequence). The CDR3 is 11 residues long. The trim removed 8 bases at V and 7 bases at J, leaving 7 bases unmatched. CDR3 DNA sequence: TGCAGTCCCCATCAGGGGGGTGAAGCTTTCTTT. This codes for CSPHQGGEAFF.

This clonotype was detected ten times or more. V usage is TRBV5-5 and J usage is TRBJ2-1, with 10 bases identical to TRBD1. CDR1 and CDR2 from the germline V gene are SGHKS and YYEKEE (reference sequence). The CDR3 length is 13 residues. J gave up 15 bases and V 2 bases, and 8 bases lay outside the gene matches. This CDR3 reads CASSFTTRTGGFF. The CDR3 nucleotides read TGTGCCAGCAGCTTTACCACCCGGACAGGGGGGTTCTTC.

This clonotype occurred many times. This chain uses TRBV27 with TRBJ2-7; maybe TRBD2 (6 bases). The CDR3 consists of 13 residues. V was shortened by 7 bases and J by 0 bases, with 10 bases between the two germline ends. CDR1 MNHEY and CDR2 SMNVEV come from the germline V gene (reference sequence). The DNA of the CDR3 is TGTGCCAGCAAAAGGCGGGACTCCTACGAGCAGTACTTC. Amino acid sequence: CASKRRDSYEQYF.

Comments on this clonotype: A read error may be the cause here, since a much bigger clone is one base away. V gene TRBV6-5 combines with J gene TRBJ1-5; tentatively, D is TRBD1 (6 bases). This CDR3 spans 12 amino acids. With 2 bases removed from V and 12 bases from J, the gap between germline ends came to 11 bases. CDR1 is MNHEY, CDR2 SVGAGI, per germline. CDR3 coding DNA: TGTGCCAGCAGTTACGCCCAGGGGCGCCAGCATTTT. Translating gives CASSYAQGRQHF.

The sample holds many counts of this clonotype. The CDR3 reads CASSQELGQQETQYF. The CDR3 DNA follows: TGTGCCAGCAGCCAAGAGTTAGGACAGCAAGAGACCCAGTACTTC. The chain is built from TRBV4-2 and TRBJ2-5; maybe TRBD1 (6 bases). The germline V and J ends were trimmed by 0 bases and 2 bases, with 10 bases remaining between them. Germline loops: CDR1 LGHNA, CDR2 YNFKEQ. This CDR3 contains 15 residues.

Note on this clonotype: A single base separates this from a much larger clone, so it may be a read error. The genes are TRBV14 and TRBJ2-4, with 9 bases lining up with TRBD2. The germline V gene encodes CDR1 SGHDN and CDR2 FVKESK. The CDR3 consists of 14 residues. DNA for the CDR3: TGTGCCAGCAGCCAATTGGGACTAGCCAACATTCATTACTTC. Translation: CASSQLGLANIHYF.

This clonotype was detected ten times or more. The chain has TRBV21-1 and TRBJ2-7. TRBV21-1 is deemed a pseudogene. The CDR3 has 12 residues. CDR3 sequence reads: CASSRSSYEQYF. The CDR3, as DNA: TGTGCCAGCAGCAGAAGCTCCTACGAGCAGTACTTC.

This clonotype was detected ten times or more. This chain connects TRBV11-1 to TRBJ1-1, with D hard to call. The CDR3 extends over 13 amino acids. V lost 5 bases and J lost 2, with 9 bases in between. Germline V CDR1 and CDR2: SGHAT, FQDESV (reference sequence). The CDR3 reads CASSPAANTEAFF. DNA for the CDR3: TGTGCCAGCAGCCCGGCCGCTAACACTGAAGCTTTCTTT. Complete variable domain (other parts from reference TRBV11-1 and TRBJ1-1): EAEVAQSPRYKITEKSQAVAFWCDPISGHATLYWYRQILGQGPELLVQFQDESVVDDSQLPKDRFSAERLKGVDSTLKIQPAELGDSAMYLCASSPAANTEAFFGQGTRLTVV.

This clonotype was recorded at least ten times. This chain links TRBV21-1 with TRBJ1-1; TRBD1, the table's D call, lacks a check against the DNA. TRBV21-1 is a pseudogene segment. CDR3 length: 16 amino acids. The CDR3 DNA sequence: TGTGCCAGCAGCATAGGCCGGGGACAGGGACGTACTGAAGCTTTCTTT. The encoded protein is CASSIGRGQGRTEAFF.

This clonotype has ten or more counts. The chain joins TRBV10-2 to TRBJ1-1, with D unclear. V was trimmed by 4 bases and J by 5 bases, leaving 11 bases between them. Germline V gene sequence: CDR1 WSHSY, CDR2 SAAADI. The CDR3 spans 13 residues. CDR3 nucleotides: TGCGCCAGCAGTGCTCAGGCCGGGACTGAAGCTTTCTTT. Translating it yields CASSAQAGTEAFF.

This clonotype was detected a few times. The V and J genes are TRBV29-1 and TRBJ1-2; a possible D gene is TRBD1 (6 bases). V gave up 7 bases and J gave up 3 bases, with 12 bases separating them. The germline V gene has CDR1 SQVTM and CDR2 ANQGSEA. The CDR3 totals 12 residues. CDR3 loop: CSGGQGDYGYTF. DNA for the CDR3: TGCAGCGGGGGGCAGGGCGACTATGGCTACACCTTC.

This clonotype was counted at least ten times. V usage is TRBV2 and J usage is TRBJ1-4; TRBD1 might be the D (6 bases). Germline assignment: CDR1 SNHLY and CDR2 FYNNEI. The V end lost 4 bases, the J end lost 4 bases, and 16 bases lay between the germline ends. The CDR3 totals 16 residues. The CDR3 here is CASSVLGGIGNEKLFF. In DNA, the CDR3 is TGTGCCAGCAGTGTCTTAGGGGGTATCGGTAATGAAAAACTGTTTTTT.

This clonotype was counted at least ten times. The chain joins TRBV6-1 to TRBJ2-3; 7 bases are a match to TRBD1. This CDR3 is built from 13 residues. Per germline, CDR1 MNHNS and CDR2 SASEGT. The ends lost 4 bases at V and 10 bases at J; junction bases unmatched: 8. CDR3 loop: CASSVEGQSPQYF. CDR3 nucleotide sequence: TGTGCCAGCAGTGTAGAGGGACAGTCACCGCAGTATTTT.

This clonotype has a count of ten or more. This chain uses TRBV5-1 with TRBJ2-7; 10 nucleotides line up with TRBD1. CDR1 is SGHRS and CDR2 is YFSETQ in the germline V gene. After removal of 1 base from V and 7 bases from J, the junction contained 8 bases not matched to a gene. The CDR3 is 15 amino acids. Here the CDR3 DNA reads TGCGCCAGCAGCTTGTTCGGGACAGGGGATGGAGAGCAGTACTTC. Translating it yields CASSLFGTGDGEQYF.

The chain employs TRBV5-1 and TRBJ2-7, with 8 bases lining up with TRBD2. The V gene end was trimmed by 4 bases and the J gene end by 2 bases; junction bases not matched to a gene: 5. This CDR3 region has 14 residues. The germline V gene encodes CDR1 SGHRS and CDR2 YFSETQ. CDR3 sequence reads: CASSPSGGTYEQYF. CDR3 sequence (DNA): TGCGCCAGCAGCCCGTCGGGGGGGACCTACGAGCAGTACTTC.

There are many counts of this clonotype. The rearrangement links TRBV5-4 to TRBJ2-1; 8 bases are shared with TRBD2. The CDR3 sequence is 16 residues long. With 5 bases clipped from V and 0 bases from J, the junction kept 7 bases outside the gene matches. Germline CDR1 is SGHNT and CDR2 is YYREEE (reference sequence). CDR3 region: CASSPSGGHSYNEQFF. The CDR3 DNA is TGTGCCAGCAGTCCAAGCGGGGGCCACTCCTACAATGAGCAGTTCTTC.

This clonotype was counted ten times or more. In DNA form, the CDR3 reads TGCAGTGCTAATAGCGGGAGGGCGACAGATACGCAGTATTTT. Its translation: CSANSGRATDTQYF. V is TRBV20-1 and J is TRBJ2-3, with 11 bases matching TRBD2. Trimming at V came to 4 bases and at J to 3 bases, leaving 3 bases not matched to a gene. CDR3 size: 14 residues. Germline V gene sequence: CDR1 DFQATT, CDR2 SNEGSKA (reference sequence).

This clonotype was counted ten times or more. This sequence joins TRBV10-2 and TRBJ2-3; D not certain. This CDR3 comprises 13 residues. Trimming pared 7 bases from V and 3 bases from J, leaving 11 bases between. Germline CDR1 is WSHSY and CDR2 is SAAADI. The CDR3 coding sequence is TGCGCCAGCATTCCCCAGGAAACAGATACGCAGTATTTT. Amino acid sequence: CASIPQETDTQYF.